This T cell receptor (beta chain) was recorded in a study of T cells in Graves' hyperthyroidism and ophthalmopathy. Whole-study results and caveats: Most clonotypes expanded in thyroid above 0.001 were likewise present in blood.

Stability of Graves' hyperthyroidism was defined as absent ophthalmopathy progression within 18 months. Those with hyperthyroidism were 18 to 65 years old, newly diagnosed, and ill for under 2 months. Not enrolled were patients with uncontrolled infection, other autoimmune disease, pregnancy or lactation. At least ten counts were recorded for this clonotype. Its antigen is as yet unknown. V was clipped by 5 bases and J by 5 bases, with 10 bases between them. Germline CDR1 and CDR2: SEHNR and FQNEAQ (reference sequence). This CDR3 is 12 amino acids long. Researchers amplified the TCR beta CDR3 regions from RNA transcripts. The HTBI primer set served for first-round RT-PCR of the TCR CDR3. One entry per CDR3 protein results from TCRdb running MiXCR on the multiplex PCR reads. Here the sample spans around 450,000 distinct CDR3 sequences, 15% to 19% being singletons.

The clonotype comes from a woman aged 18 to 35 with Graves' hyperthyroidism. The sequencing input was blood. The chain recombines TRBV7-9 with TRBJ2-7, with unresolved D. The CDR3 loop is CASSPPRNEQYF. The DNA of the CDR3 is TGTGCCAGCAGCCCACCCCGGAACGAGCAGTACTTC.